The present T cell receptor beta chain was sequenced within a study of T cell responses to AZD1222 COVID-19 vaccine. The protocol was immunoSEQ multiplex PCR, while the TCRdb copy is restricted to in-frame clones and leaves out a portion. In the table there are over 110,000 clones, 85% to 95% of which are singletons. Study-level results: At baseline, seropositivity was found in only six or seven AZD1222 recipients. Repertoires in all cases were sampled only once the peak T cell response had passed. Reportedly, close to half of spike-specific TCRs are directed against unmutated variant regions.

Per germline, CDR1 SGHNT and CDR2 YYREEE (reference sequence). The ends were cut back, 4 bases at V and 1 base at J, with 12 bases in the middle. The CDR3 runs to 15 residues. Remarks on this clone: The antigen is not known.

The chain combines TRBV5-4 with TRBJ2-1, with D possibly being TRBD2 (5 bases). Source: peripheral blood, taken after recovery from COVID-19. This sequence originates from an adult who had recovered from COVID-19. In DNA, the CDR3 is TGTGCCAGCAGCCCCTCCGCGGGTTCCTACAATGAGCAGTTCTTC. Protein product: CASSPSAGSYNEQFF.